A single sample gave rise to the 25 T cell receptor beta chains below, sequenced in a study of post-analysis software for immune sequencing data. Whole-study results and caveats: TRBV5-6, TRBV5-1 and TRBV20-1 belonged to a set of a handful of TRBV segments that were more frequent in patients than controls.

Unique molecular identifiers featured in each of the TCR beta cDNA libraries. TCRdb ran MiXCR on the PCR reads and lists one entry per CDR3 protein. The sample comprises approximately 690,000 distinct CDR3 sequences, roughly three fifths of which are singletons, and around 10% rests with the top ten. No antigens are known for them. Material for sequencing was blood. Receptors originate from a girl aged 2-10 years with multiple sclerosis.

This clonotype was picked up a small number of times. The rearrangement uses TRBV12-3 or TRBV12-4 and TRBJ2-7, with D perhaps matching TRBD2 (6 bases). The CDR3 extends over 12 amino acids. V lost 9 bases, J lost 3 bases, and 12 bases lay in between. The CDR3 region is CASSTRGYEQYF. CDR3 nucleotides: TGTGCCAGTTCGACTAGAGGCTACGAGCAGTACTTC.

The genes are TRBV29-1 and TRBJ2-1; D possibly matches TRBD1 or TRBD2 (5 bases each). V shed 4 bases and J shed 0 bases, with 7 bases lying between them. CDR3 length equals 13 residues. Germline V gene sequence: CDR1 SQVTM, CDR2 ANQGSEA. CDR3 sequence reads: CSVAGGSYNEQFF. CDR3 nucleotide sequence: TGCAGCGTTGCTGGGGGCTCCTACAATGAGCAGTTCTTC.

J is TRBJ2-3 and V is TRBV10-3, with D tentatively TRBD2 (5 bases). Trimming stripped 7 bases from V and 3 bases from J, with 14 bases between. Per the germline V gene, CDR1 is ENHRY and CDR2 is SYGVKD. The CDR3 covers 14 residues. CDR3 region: CAIKEAVGTDTQYF. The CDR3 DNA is TGTGCCATCAAGGAGGCTGTGGGGACAGATACGCAGTATTTT.

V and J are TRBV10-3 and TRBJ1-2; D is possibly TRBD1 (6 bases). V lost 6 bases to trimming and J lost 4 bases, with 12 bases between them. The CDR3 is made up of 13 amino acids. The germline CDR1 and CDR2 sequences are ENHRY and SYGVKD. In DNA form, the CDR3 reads TGTGCCATCAGCATGGACAGCATCTATGGCTACACCTTC. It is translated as CAISMDSIYGYTF.

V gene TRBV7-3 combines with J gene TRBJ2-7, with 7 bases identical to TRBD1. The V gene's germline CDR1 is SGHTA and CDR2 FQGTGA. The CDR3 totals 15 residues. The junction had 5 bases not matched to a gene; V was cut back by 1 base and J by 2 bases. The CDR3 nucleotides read TGTGCCAGCAGCTTAAGACAGGGAAGCCCCTACGAGCAGTACTTC. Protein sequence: CASSLRQGSPYEQYF. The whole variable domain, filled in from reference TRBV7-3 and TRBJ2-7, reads GAGVSQTPSNKVTEKGKYVELRCDPISGHTALYWYRQSLGQGPEFLIYFQGTGAADDSGLPNDRFFAVRPEGSVSTLKIQRTERGDSAVYLCASSLRQGSPYEQYFGPGTRLTVT.

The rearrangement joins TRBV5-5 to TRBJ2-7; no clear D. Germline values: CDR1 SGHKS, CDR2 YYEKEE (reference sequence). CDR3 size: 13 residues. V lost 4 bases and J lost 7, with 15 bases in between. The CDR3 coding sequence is TGTGCCAGCAGCGGCCTTGGGGTCGGAGAGCAGTACTTC. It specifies CASSGLGVGEQYF.

CDR3 DNA sequence: TGCGCCAGCAGCTGGACTAGCGGGAGTTTAACCTACAATGAGCAGTTCTTC. This gives the protein CASSWTSGSLTYNEQFF. The rearrangement links TRBV5-1 to TRBJ2-1, with TRBD2 matching 13 bases. V lost 3 bases and J lost 2; bases outside the gene matches: 5. The germline CDR1 and CDR2 sequences are SGHRS and YFSETQ. The CDR3 is 17 amino acids.

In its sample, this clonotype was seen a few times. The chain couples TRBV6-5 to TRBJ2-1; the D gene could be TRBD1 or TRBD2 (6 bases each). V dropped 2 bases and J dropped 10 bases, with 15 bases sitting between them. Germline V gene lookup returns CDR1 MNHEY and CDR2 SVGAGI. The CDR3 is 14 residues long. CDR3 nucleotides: TGTGCCAGCAGTTACGGTTCTCTCGGGGGCGAGCAGTTCTTC. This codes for CASSYGSLGGEQFF.

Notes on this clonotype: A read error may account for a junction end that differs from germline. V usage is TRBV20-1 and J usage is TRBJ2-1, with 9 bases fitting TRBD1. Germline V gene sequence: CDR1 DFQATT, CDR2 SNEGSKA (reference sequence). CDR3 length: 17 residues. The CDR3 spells CSARGLVQGQGVREQFF. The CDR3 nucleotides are TGTAGTGCTAGAGGCCTAGTTCAGGGACAGGGCGTTCGGGAGCAGTTCTTC.

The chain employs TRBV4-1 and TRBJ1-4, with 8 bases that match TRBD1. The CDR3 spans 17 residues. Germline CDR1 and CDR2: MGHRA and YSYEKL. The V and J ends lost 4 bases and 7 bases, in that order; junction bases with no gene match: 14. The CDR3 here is CASSPEGQGAIGEKLFF. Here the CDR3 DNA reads TGCGCCAGCAGCCCTGAGGGGCAGGGGGCTATAGGTGAAAAACTGTTTTTT.

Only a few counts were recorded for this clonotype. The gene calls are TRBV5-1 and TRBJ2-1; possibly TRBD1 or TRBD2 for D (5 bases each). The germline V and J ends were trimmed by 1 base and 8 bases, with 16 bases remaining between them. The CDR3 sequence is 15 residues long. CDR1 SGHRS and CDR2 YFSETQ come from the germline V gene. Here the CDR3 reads CASSLQGRDVDEQFF. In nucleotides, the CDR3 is TGCGCCAGCAGCTTGCAGGGAAGGGACGTCGATGAGCAGTTCTTC.

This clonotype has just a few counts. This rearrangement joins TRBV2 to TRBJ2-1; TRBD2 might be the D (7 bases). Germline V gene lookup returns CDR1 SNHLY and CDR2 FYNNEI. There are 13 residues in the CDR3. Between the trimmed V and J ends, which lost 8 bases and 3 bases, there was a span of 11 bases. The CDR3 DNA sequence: TGTGCCAGCGGGGGGGCCTACTACAATGAGCAGTTCTTC. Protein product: CASGGAYYNEQFF.

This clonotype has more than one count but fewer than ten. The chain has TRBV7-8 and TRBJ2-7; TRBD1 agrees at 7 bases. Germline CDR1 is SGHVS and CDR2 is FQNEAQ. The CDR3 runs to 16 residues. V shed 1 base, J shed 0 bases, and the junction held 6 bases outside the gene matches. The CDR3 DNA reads TGTGCCAGCAGCTTAGGGCCAACAGGGGCCTCCTACGAGCAGTACTTC. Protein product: CASSLGPTGASYEQYF. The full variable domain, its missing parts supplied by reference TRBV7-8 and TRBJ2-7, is GAGVSQSPRYKVAKRGQDVALRCDPISGHVSLFWYQQALGQGPEFLTYFQNEAQLDKSGLPSDRFFAERPEGSVSTLKIQRTQQEDSAVYLCASSLGPTGASYEQYFGPGTRLTVT.

CDR3 coding DNA: TGTGCCAGCAGCTCCAGGGGGGGGAACTACAATGAGCAGTTCTTC. It yields the protein CASSSRGGNYNEQFF. The chain carries TRBV7-9 and TRBJ2-1; tentatively, D is TRBD1 or TRBD2 (7 bases each). The CDR3 runs 15 residues. Looked up from germline, CDR1 is SEHNR and CDR2 is FQNEAQ (reference sequence). The germline V and J ends were trimmed by 4 bases and 3 bases, with 13 bases remaining between them.

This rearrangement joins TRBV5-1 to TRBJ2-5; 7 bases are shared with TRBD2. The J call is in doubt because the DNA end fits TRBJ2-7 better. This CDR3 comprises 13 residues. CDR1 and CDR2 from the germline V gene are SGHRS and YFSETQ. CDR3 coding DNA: TGCGCCAGCAGCTTGCTACCTAGCGGCGAGCAGTACTTC. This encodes CASSLLPSGEQYF.

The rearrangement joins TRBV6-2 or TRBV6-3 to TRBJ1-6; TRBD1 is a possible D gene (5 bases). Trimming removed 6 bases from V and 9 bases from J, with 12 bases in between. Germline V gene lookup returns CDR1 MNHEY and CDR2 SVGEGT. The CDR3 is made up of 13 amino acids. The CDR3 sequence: CASSNSGSSPLHF. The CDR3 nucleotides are TGTGCCAGCAGCAACTCAGGGAGTTCACCCCTCCACTTT.

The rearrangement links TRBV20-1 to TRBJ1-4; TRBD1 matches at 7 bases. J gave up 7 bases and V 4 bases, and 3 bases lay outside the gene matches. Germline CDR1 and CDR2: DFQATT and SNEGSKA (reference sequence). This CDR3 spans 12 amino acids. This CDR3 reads CSAMGTVEKLFF. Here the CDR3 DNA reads TGCAGTGCTATGGGGACAGTTGAAAAACTGTTTTTT.

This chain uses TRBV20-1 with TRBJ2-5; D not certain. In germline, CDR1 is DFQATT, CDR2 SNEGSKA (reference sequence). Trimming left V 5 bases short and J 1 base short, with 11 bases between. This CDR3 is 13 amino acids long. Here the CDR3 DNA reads TGCAGTGCTCCGTCGACAATCCAAGAGACCCAGTACTTC. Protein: CSAPSTIQETQYF.

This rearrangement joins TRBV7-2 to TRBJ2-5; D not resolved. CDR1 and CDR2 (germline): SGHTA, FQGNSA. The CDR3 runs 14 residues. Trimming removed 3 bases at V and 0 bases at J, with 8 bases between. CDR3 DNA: TGTGCCAGCAGCTTCGACGTCTACCAAGAGACCCAGTACTTC. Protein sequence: CASSFDVYQETQYF.

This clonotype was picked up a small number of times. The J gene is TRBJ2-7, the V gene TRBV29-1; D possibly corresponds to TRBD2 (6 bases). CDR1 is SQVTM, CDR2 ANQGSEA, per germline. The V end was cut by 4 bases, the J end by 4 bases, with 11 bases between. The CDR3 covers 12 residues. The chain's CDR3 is CSVGVGRYEQYF. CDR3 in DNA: TGCAGCGTTGGAGTCGGGAGATACGAGCAGTACTTC.

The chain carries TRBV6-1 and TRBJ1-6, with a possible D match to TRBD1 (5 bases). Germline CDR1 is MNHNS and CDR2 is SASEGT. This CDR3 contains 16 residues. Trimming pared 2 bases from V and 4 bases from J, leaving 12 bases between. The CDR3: CASSESETAYNSPLHF. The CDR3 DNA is TGTGCCAGCAGTGAATCGGAGACAGCGTATAATTCACCCCTCCACTTT.

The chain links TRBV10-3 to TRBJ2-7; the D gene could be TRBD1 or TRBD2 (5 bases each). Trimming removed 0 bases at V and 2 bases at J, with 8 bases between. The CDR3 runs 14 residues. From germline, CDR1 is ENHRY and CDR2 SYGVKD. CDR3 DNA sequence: TGTGCCATCAGTGAGTCAGGGACCCCCTACGAGCAGTACTTC. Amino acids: CAISESGTPYEQYF.

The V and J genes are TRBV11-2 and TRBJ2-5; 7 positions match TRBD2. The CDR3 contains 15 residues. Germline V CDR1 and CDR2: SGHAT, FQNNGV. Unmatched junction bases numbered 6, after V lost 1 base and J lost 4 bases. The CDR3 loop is CASSLAGGWGETQYF. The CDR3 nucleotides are TGTGCCAGCAGCTTAGCGGGAGGATGGGGAGAGACCCAGTACTTC.

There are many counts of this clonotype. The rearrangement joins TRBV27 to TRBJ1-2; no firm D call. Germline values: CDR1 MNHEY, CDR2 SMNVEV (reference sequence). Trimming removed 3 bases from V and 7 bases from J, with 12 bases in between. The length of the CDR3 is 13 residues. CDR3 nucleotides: TGTGCCAGCAGTTTCACCGTCTCCGGTGGCTACACCTTC. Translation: CASSFTVSGGYTF.

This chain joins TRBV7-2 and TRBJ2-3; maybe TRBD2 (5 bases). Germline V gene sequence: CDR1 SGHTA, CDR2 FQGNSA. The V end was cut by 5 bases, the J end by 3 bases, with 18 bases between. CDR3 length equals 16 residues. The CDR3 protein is CASSEMLGVGTDTQYF. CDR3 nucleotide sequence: TGTGCCAGCAGCGAGATGTTGGGAGTAGGTACAGATACGCAGTATTTT.